This T cell receptor beta chain was found in a study of T cell responses to AZD1222 COVID-19 vaccine. Trimming took off 4 bases at V and 8 bases at J, with 15 bases between the two ends. The CDR3 runs 13 residues. The germline V gene has CDR1 DFQATT and CDR2 SNEGSKA (reference sequence). Sequencing used immunoSEQ multiplex PCR; TCRdb keeps in-frame clones, though not all of them. The sample lists around 100,000 clones; roughly 91% were seen once. This sequence was found in an adult in good health. Here the sequenced sample was peripheral blood, taken on day 0 of AZD1222 vaccination. This sequence joins TRBV20-1 and TRBJ2-1; no firm D call. The CDR3 region is CSATDNHRHEQFF. The CDR3 DNA reads TGCAGTGCTACTGACAACCATCGGCATGAGCAGTTCTTC.